Described below is a single T cell receptor (beta chain) sequence and its context. Its antigen is unknown. The data originate from a study of T-cell memory formation after mild COVID-19. Broader study findings: The main location of contracting CD4+ clones was CM and EM, and that of contracting CD8+ clones was EMRA.

Germline loops: CDR1 DFQATT, CDR2 SNEGSKA (reference sequence). With 4 bases removed from V and 5 bases from J, the gap between germline ends came to 14 bases. The CDR3 consists of 13 residues. TCRdb re-called the 5' RACE reads through MiXCR, storing one row per CDR3 protein. The sample holds 350,000 to 450,000 distinct CDR3 sequences, around 19% seen once. The clonotype comes from an adult woman who had mild COVID-19 (a few samples of this study predate the infection). Cell type and time point are not known. The specimen was PBMCs or a T cell subset sorted from them (not recorded which). The chain has TRBV20-1 and TRBJ1-2; perhaps TRBD1 as D (6 bases). As DNA, the CDR3 is TGCAGTGCTACAGGGGACGGGGAATATGGCTACACCTTC. Its translation: CSATGDGEYGYTF.